This T cell receptor beta chain was recovered during a study of CD8 T cells in Susac syndrome. The authors carried out high-throughput sequencing of TCR beta. They applied it to CD8+ and CD4+ T cells obtained from blood. TEMRA cells were FACS-enriched, while CD8+ and CD4+ T cells were negatively isolated. After extraction with the RNeasy kit, about 0.5 to 1 ug of the RNA was reverse transcribed using random hexamers. TCRdb ran MiXCR on the immunoSEQ multiplex PCR reads and lists one entry per CDR3 protein. The sample consists of more than 150,000 distinct CDR3 sequences, 92% of them appearing once. This CDR3 has 13 amino acids. Germline values: CDR1 MNHEY, CDR2 SVGEGT. Deletions cut 9 bases from V and 3 bases from J, with 14 bases between.

This sequence originates from a human donor in good health. This sequence joins TRBV6-2 or TRBV6-3 and TRBJ1-1; TRBD1 might be the D (6 bases). Material for sequencing was CD4+ T cells from PBMCs. The CDR3: CASRQGLDTEAFF. Here the CDR3 DNA reads TGTGCCAGTCGCCAGGGGCTGGACACTGAAGCTTTCTTT.